What follows describes a single T cell receptor beta chain. What it binds is unknown. V gave up 2 bases and J gave up 5 bases; unmatched junction bases: 5. Germline values: CDR1 GTSNPN, CDR2 SVGIG (reference sequence). This CDR3 has 14 residues. This specimen belongs to a study of shared clonotypes between healthy human individuals. About the research overall: CD4 naive cells filled three plates per donor, CD4 memory three, CD8 naive two and CD8 memory one. The study, taken as a whole, reports: Of the naive CD4 clonotypes, roughly 5% were shared across a few donors.

Here immunoSEQ multiplex PCR was the method, and the copy in TCRdb shows in-frame clones only, minus some. The sample has 980,000 or so clones, 76% seen once; the top ten hold about 1.5%. Only Caucasian adults living in Nashville, Tennessee served as donors. The rearrangement uses TRBV30 and TRBJ1-5, with 8 bases lining up with TRBD1. Material for sequencing was memory CD4+ T cells sorted from blood. Subset given: CD45RA-negative fraction. The clonotype comes from a man between 18 and 29 years old in good health. CDR3 bases: TGTGCCTGGAGTAAAAGACAGGGGTATCAGCCCCAGCATTTT. Translating it yields CAWSKRQGYQPQHF. Based on the CDR3 plus reference TRBV30 and TRBJ1-5, the full variable domain is SQTIHQWPATLVQPVGSPLSLECTVEGTSNPNLYWYRQAAGRGLQLLFYSVGIGQISSEVPQNLSASRPQDRQFILSSKKLLLSDSGFYLCAWSKRQGYQPQHFGDGTRLSIL.